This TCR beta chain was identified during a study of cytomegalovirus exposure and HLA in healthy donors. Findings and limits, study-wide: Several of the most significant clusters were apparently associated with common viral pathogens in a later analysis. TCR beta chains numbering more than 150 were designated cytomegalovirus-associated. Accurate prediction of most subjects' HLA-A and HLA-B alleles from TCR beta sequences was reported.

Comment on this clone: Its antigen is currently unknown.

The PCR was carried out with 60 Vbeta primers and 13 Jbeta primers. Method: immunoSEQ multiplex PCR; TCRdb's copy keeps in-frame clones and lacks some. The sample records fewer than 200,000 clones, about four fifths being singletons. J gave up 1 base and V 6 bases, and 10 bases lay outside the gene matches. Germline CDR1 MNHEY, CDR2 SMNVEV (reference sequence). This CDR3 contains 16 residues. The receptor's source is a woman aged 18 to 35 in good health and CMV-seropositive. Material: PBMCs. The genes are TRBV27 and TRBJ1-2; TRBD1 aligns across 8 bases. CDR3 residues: CASSPEGQGLNYGYTF. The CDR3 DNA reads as TGTGCCAGCAGCCCCGAAGGACAGGGTCTTAACTATGGCTACACCTTC.